The 19 T cell receptor beta chains listed next were all sequenced from one sample in a study of blood T cell repertoires in COVID-19. Repertoires were generated with immunoSEQ multiplex PCR, while TCRdb's copy carries only in-frame clones and drops some. The sample carries fewer than 200,000 clones, 65% to 85% recorded once. Sequences were obtained from peripheral blood. All receptors come from a man between 65 and 85 years old with active or convalescent COVID-19.

The chain links TRBV24-1 to TRBJ2-7; 7 nucleotides agree with TRBD1. Trimming took 3 bases from V and 0 from J; bases not matched to a gene: 16. This CDR3 contains 19 residues. Germline V gene lookup returns CDR1 KGHDR and CDR2 SFDVKD. In DNA, the CDR3 is TGTGCCACCAGTGATCGACGAGACAGGGCCAGAGGAATCTCCTACGAGCAGTACTTC. This codes for CATSDRRDRARGISYEQYF.

The chain couples TRBV19 to TRBJ2-1; 15 positions match TRBD2. V trimming: 3 bases; J trimming: 0 bases; junction bases outside the gene matches: 12. This CDR3 is built from 21 residues. CDR1 LNHDA and CDR2 SQIVND come from the germline V gene (reference sequence). The CDR3 loop is CASSMRTGLAGGPSSYNEQFF. The CDR3 DNA reads as TGTGCCAGTAGTATGCGGACCGGACTAGCGGGAGGGCCGAGCTCCTACAATGAGCAGTTCTTC.

V and J are TRBV4-3 and TRBJ2-1; 10 nucleotides line up with TRBD2. Germline CDR1 is LGHNA and CDR2 is YSLEER. V shed 0 bases, J shed 9 bases, and the junction held 8 bases outside the gene matches. There are 16 residues in the CDR3. The CDR3 sequence is CASSQDPLAGVGEQFF. The CDR3 DNA is TGCGCCAGCAGCCAAGATCCCCTAGCGGGAGTCGGTGAGCAGTTCTTC.

The chain links TRBV14 to TRBJ1-3; D is perhaps TRBD1 (5 bases). The CDR3 runs to 14 residues. V was cut by 4 bases and J by 8 bases, with 15 bases left in between. Germline values: CDR1 SGHDN, CDR2 FVKESK. CDR3 protein: CASSPLGGGHTIYF. In DNA, the CDR3 is TGTGCCAGCAGCCCCCTTGGGGGAGGTCACACCATATATTTT. The whole variable domain, remainder taken from reference TRBV14 and TRBJ1-3, is EAGVTQFPSHSVIEKGQTVTLRCDPISGHDNLYWYRRVMGKEIKFLLHFVKESKQDESGMPNNRFLAERTGGTYSTLKVQPAELEDSGVYFCASSPLGGGHTIYFGEGSWLTVV.

V usage is TRBV5-5 and J usage is TRBJ2-7; 11 bases are shared with TRBD2. V shed 1 base and J 3 bases; nucleotides not matched to a gene: 12. The germline V gene has CDR1 SGHKS and CDR2 YYEKEE (reference sequence). The CDR3 covers 18 residues. The chain's CDR3 is CASSLSIAGGPGDYEQYF. CDR3 coding DNA: TGTGCCAGCAGCTTGTCCATAGCGGGAGGGCCGGGAGACTACGAGCAGTACTTC.

This chain joins TRBV7-3 and TRBJ2-3, with 10 positions matching TRBD1. The CDR3 runs 15 residues. The V and J ends lost 5 bases and 6 bases, in that order; junction bases with no gene match: 8. Germline V gene data show CDR1 as SGHTA and CDR2 as FQGTGA. CDR3 DNA: TGTGCCAGCAGCAGAGACAGGGGGCATTCGGATACGCAGTATTTT. Translation: CASSRDRGHSDTQYF. The variable domain in full, completed from reference TRBV7-3 and TRBJ2-3, reads GAGVSQTPSNKVTEKGKYVELRCDPISGHTALYWYRQSLGQGPEFLIYFQGTGAADDSGLPNDRFFAVRPEGSVSTLKIQRTERGDSAVYLCASSRDRGHSDTQYFGPGTRLTVL.

The chain has TRBV11-2 and TRBJ2-2; 11 positions match TRBD2. The germline CDR1 and CDR2 sequences are SGHAT and FQNNGV. V gave up 8 bases and J gave up 4 bases; unmatched junction bases: 12. There are 17 residues in the CDR3. The CDR3 nucleotides are TGTGCCAGCCGCTCTGCGGGGCTAGCGGGGGGCACCGGGGAGCTGTTTTTT. Residues: CASRSAGLAGGTGELFF.

The V call is TRBV4-1, the J call TRBJ2-7; 14 bases are shared with TRBD2. CDR3 length: 18 residues. V shed 0 bases, J shed 4 bases, and the junction held 8 bases outside the gene matches. Looked up from germline, CDR1 is MGHRA and CDR2 is YSYEKL. CDR3 DNA sequence: TGCGCCAGCAGCCAAGATATGGGACTAGCGGGAGATGAATACGAGCAGTACTTC. Translated: CASSQDMGLAGDEYEQYF.

The rearrangement uses TRBV30 and TRBJ1-2; 7 bases agree with TRBD1. V gave up 8 bases and J gave up 5 bases; unmatched junction bases: 8. Germline CDR1 is GTSNPN and CDR2 is SVGIG (reference sequence). This CDR3 region has 12 residues. CDR3 nucleotides: TGTGCCGGTCCGGACAGGCAGTATGGCTACACCTTC. This encodes CAGPDRQYGYTF.

The chain recombines TRBV9 with TRBJ1-2; 7 nucleotides line up with TRBD1. Per germline, CDR1 SGDLS and CDR2 YYNGEE. The V segment lost 3 bases and the J segment 4 bases; nucleotides outside the gene matches: 9. The CDR3 is 15 amino acids. The CDR3: CASSDDREFPYGYTF. CDR3 nucleotides: TGTGCCAGCAGCGATGACAGGGAGTTCCCCTATGGCTACACCTTC. Full variable domain (rest looked up from reference TRBV9 and TRBJ1-2): DSGVTQTPKHLITATGQRVTLRCSPRSGDLSVYWYQQSLDQGLQFLIQYYNGEERAKGNILERFSAQQFPDLHSELNLSSLELGDSALYFCASSDDREFPYGYTFGSGTRLTVV.

The CDR3 region is CASSISTGGSPLHF. The CDR3 DNA is TGTGCCAGCAGCATTAGTACAGGGGGTTCACCCCTCCACTTT. The gene calls are TRBV7-8 and TRBJ1-6; 8 nucleotides agree with TRBD1. Trimming at V came to 5 bases and at J to 9 bases, leaving 6 bases not matched to a gene. The CDR3 runs to 14 residues. Germline-derived CDR1 and CDR2 are SGHVS and FQNEAQ.

This chain links TRBV4-3 with TRBJ2-2; the D is unclear. This CDR3 is built from 14 residues. The V end lost 6 bases, the J end lost 0 bases, and 8 bases lay between the germline ends. Per the germline V gene, CDR1 is LGHNA and CDR2 is YSLEER. CDR3 sequence reads: CASSLNSNTGELFF. The CDR3 nucleotides read TGCGCCAGCAGTCTCAACTCGAACACCGGGGAGCTGTTTTTT.

The chain links TRBV30 to TRBJ2-3; tentative D call: TRBD2 (7 bases). Germline CDR1 is GTSNPN and CDR2 is SVGIG (reference sequence). The V end lost 2 bases, the J end lost 1 base, and 13 bases lay between the germline ends. The CDR3 is 15 amino acids. The CDR3 DNA sequence: TGTGCCTGGAGTCGAGGGGGGGGAGGCACAGATACGCAGTATTTT. It yields the protein CAWSRGGGGTDTQYF. The full variable domain, with the rest looked up from reference TRBV30 and TRBJ2-3, is SQTIHQWPATLVQPVGSPLSLECTVEGTSNPNLYWYRQAAGRGLQLLFYSVGIGQISSEVPQNLSASRPQDRQFILSSKKLLLSDSGFYLCAWSRGGGGTDTQYFGPGTRLTVL.

The V call is TRBV6-5, the J call TRBJ2-7; 7 bases line up with TRBD2. This CDR3 has 16 residues. J was trimmed by 6 bases and V by 0 bases; bases with no gene match: 11. The germline V gene has CDR1 MNHEY and CDR2 SVGAGI. CDR3: CASSYSISSGKVEQYF. CDR3 DNA: TGTGCCAGCAGTTACTCGATATCCAGCGGGAAGGTCGAGCAGTACTTC.

The chain has TRBV19 and TRBJ1-5, with no clear D. The CDR3 covers 15 residues. CDR1 and CDR2 from the germline V gene are LNHDA and SQIVND (reference sequence). The ends were cut back, 1 base at V and 0 bases at J, with 7 bases in the middle. Here the CDR3 DNA reads TGTGCCAGTAGTATAGTACTCCATAGCAATCAGCCCCAGCATTTT. Its translation is CASSIVLHSNQPQHF.

The chain is built from TRBV30 and TRBJ1-6; the D is unclear. Trimming shortened V by 5 bases and J by 10 bases, and 18 bases separated the two germline ends. Per the germline V gene, CDR1 is GTSNPN and CDR2 is SVGIG (reference sequence). This CDR3 region has 14 residues. The CDR3, as DNA: TGTGCCTGGTGTAAACAGACGCAAGTGTCACCCCTCCACTTT. It codes for CAWCKQTQVSPLHF.

The J gene is TRBJ2-7, the V gene TRBV2; 7 positions agree with TRBD2. V was clipped by 5 bases and J by 2 bases; unmatched bases: 3. The germline gives CDR1 SNHLY, CDR2 FYNNEI. CDR3 size: 13 residues. CDR3 nucleotide sequence: TGTGCCAGCAGTACCGGGACTACCTACGAGCAGTACTTC. Translating gives CASSTGTTYEQYF.

The gene calls are TRBV5-5 and TRBJ2-1; TRBD1 aligns across 9 bases. The CDR3 contains 15 residues. The J segment lost 6 bases and the V segment lost 0 bases, leaving 4 bases of the junction unmatched. Germline V gene sequence: CDR1 SGHKS, CDR2 YYEKEE (reference sequence). CDR3 DNA: TGTGCCAGCAGCTTGGACAGGGGGCGAACCAATGAGCAGTTCTTC. Translating gives CASSLDRGRTNEQFF.

V gene TRBV6-5 combines with J gene TRBJ2-7, with a weak D call TRBD1 (6 bases). CDR1 is MNHEY and CDR2 is SVGAGI in the germline V gene. Trimming shortened V by 2 bases and J by 0 bases, and 8 bases separated the two germline ends. CDR3 length: 14 residues. CDR3 residues: CASSYGQHSYEQYF. CDR3 coding DNA: TGTGCCAGCAGTTACGGACAGCACTCCTACGAGCAGTACTTC.